The T cell receptor (beta chain) described here comes from a study of shared clonotypes between healthy human individuals. The authors divided CD4+ cells into CD45RA+ naive and CD45RA-negative memory subsets. Between the trimmed V and J ends, which lost 2 bases and 5 bases, there was a span of 13 bases. CDR3 length equals 14 residues. Germline lookup yields CDR1 SGHTS and CDR2 YDEGEE. A remark on this clone: Its antigen is as yet unknown.

Samples underwent the assay at deep level. Data came from immunoSEQ multiplex PCR; TCRdb stores just in-frame clones and leaves some out. The sample lists roughly 1,500,000 clones; about 98% were seen once. Study observations and caveats: Represented genetic and exposure-history diversity was restricted by having few donors.

The V call is TRBV5-8, the J call TRBJ2-5; maybe TRBD2 (5 bases). What was sequenced was naive CD4+ T cells sorted from blood. As for subset: CD45RA+ positively selected. The clonotype comes from a young man in good health. The CDR3 region is CASSLRGPGETQYF. The CDR3 region has the DNA TGTGCCAGCAGCTTAAGAGGGCCCGGGGAGACCCAGTACTTC.